Below are 27 T cell receptor beta chains sequenced from a single sample in a study of blood T cell repertoires in COVID-19. The assay was immunoSEQ multiplex PCR, and TCRdb's table has in-frame clones only and misses some. The sample includes 90,000 or so clones, approximately 90% of them seen just once. The specimen was peripheral blood. The receptor source for this set is a human donor with active COVID-19. The donor label of this sample is uncertain.

CDR3 DNA: TGCGCCAGCAGCTTGGGACATTCGCTCTCTGGAAACACCATATATTTT. It specifies CASSLGHSLSGNTIYF. This chain uses TRBV5-1 with TRBJ1-3; unclear D gene. CDR1 and CDR2 from the germline V gene are SGHRS and YFSETQ. Deletions cut 0 bases from V and 0 bases from J, with 10 bases between. The CDR3 covers 16 residues.

The chain joins TRBV2 to TRBJ2-7; the D gene is possibly TRBD1 (5 bases). The CDR3 loop spans 12 amino acids. V dropped 2 bases and J dropped 4 bases, with 6 bases sitting between them. Germline assignment: CDR1 SNHLY and CDR2 FYNNEI. CDR3 nucleotide sequence: TGTGCCAGCAGTGAACAGGGTTACGAGCAGTACTTC. Protein product: CASSEQGYEQYF.

The V call is TRBV7-2, the J call TRBJ2-2, with D tentatively TRBD1 (5 bases). V lost 1 base and J lost 6, with 9 bases in between. Germline V lookup: CDR1 SGHTA, CDR2 FQGNSA. CDR3 length equals 14 residues. This chain's CDR3 is CASSLGRVAGELFF. CDR3 sequence (DNA): TGTGCCAGCAGCTTAGGCAGGGTGGCCGGGGAGCTGTTTTTT.

The chain combines TRBV6-5 with TRBJ1-1; the D is unclear. Germline CDR1 is MNHEY and CDR2 is SVGAGI. CDR3 size: 14 residues. Trimming cost V 5 bases and J 6 bases, with 16 bases left between them. CDR3 amino acids: CASSKTGFPAEAFF. CDR3 coding DNA: TGTGCCAGCAGTAAAACGGGGTTCCCCGCTGAAGCTTTCTTT.

This clone was recorded only once. The V call is TRBV4-1, the J call TRBJ2-7; D is possibly TRBD1 (6 bases). Trimming shortened V by 1 base and J by 3 bases, and 13 bases separated the two germline ends. CDR3 length: 15 residues. Germline lookup yields CDR1 MGHRA and CDR2 YSYEKL. CDR3 sequence: CASSQVSGQIYEQYF. In nucleotides, the CDR3 is TGCGCCAGCAGCCAAGTATCTGGACAGATCTACGAGCAGTACTTC.

The V and J genes are TRBV19 and TRBJ2-2, with a tentative D call TRBD2 (6 bases). The CDR3 is made up of 16 amino acids. Trimming cost V 4 bases and J 0 bases, with 12 bases left between them. Looked up from germline, CDR1 is LNHDA and CDR2 is SQIVND (reference sequence). CDR3 region: CASSTLAGSNTGELFF. The CDR3 bases are TGTGCCAGTAGTACCCTCGCGGGGTCGAACACCGGGGAGCTGTTTTTT.

Points on this clone: Mismatch with germline at one junction end may stem from a read error. This chain connects TRBV11-3 to TRBJ2-7, with 7 positions matching TRBD1. The CDR3 is 14 residues long. Germline V lookup: CDR1 SGHNT, CDR2 YENEEA. In DNA, the CDR3 is TGTGCCAGCAGCCCGACAGGGCCCTCCAACGAGCAGTACTTC. It is translated as CASSPTGPSNEQYF.

This chain connects TRBV19 to TRBJ2-2, with 16 positions matching TRBD2. The V segment lost 4 bases and the J segment 2 bases; nucleotides outside the gene matches: 7. Germline V CDR1 and CDR2: LNHDA, SQIVND (reference sequence). CDR3 length: 19 amino acids. CDR3 sequence: CASSKGLAGGSLNTGELFF. The DNA for the CDR3 is TGTGCCAGTAGTAAGGGACTAGCGGGGGGGAGCCTAAACACCGGGGAGCTGTTTTTT.

This chain uses TRBV7-2 with TRBJ2-7, with D unclear. Trimming removed 0 bases from V and 3 bases from J, with 9 bases in between. The germline V gene encodes CDR1 SGHTA and CDR2 FQGNSA. The CDR3 is 14 residues long. In nucleotides, the CDR3 is TGTGCCAGCAGCTTAGCGGGCCTGAACTACGAGCAGTACTTC. This encodes CASSLAGLNYEQYF.

With respect to this clone: Other DNA sequences within the sample encode an identical CDR3. The chain has TRBV18 and TRBJ2-5; D unclear. The CDR3 is made up of 14 amino acids. The V and J ends lost 0 bases and 3 bases respectively, with 8 bases between them. Germline assignment: CDR1 KGHSH and CDR2 LQKENI. CDR3: CASSPPTGEETQYF. The CDR3 nucleotides read TGTGCCAGCTCACCACCAACGGGTGAAGAGACCCAGTACTTC.

V usage is TRBV9 and J usage is TRBJ2-1; 8 positions match TRBD1. V lost 4 bases, J lost 3 bases, and 3 bases stayed unmatched. CDR1 and CDR2 from the germline V gene are SGDLS and YYNGEE. The CDR3 contains 14 residues. This CDR3 is CASSPGQGYNEQFF. The DNA for the CDR3 is TGTGCCAGCAGCCCAGGACAGGGCTACAATGAGCAGTTCTTC.

CDR3 protein: CASSQTGGDTEAFF. The CDR3 bases are TGTGCCAGCTCGCAAACAGGGGGTGACACTGAAGCTTTCTTT. The chain couples TRBV18 to TRBJ1-1, with TRBD1 matching over 8 bases. V gave up 6 bases and J gave up 3 bases; unmatched junction bases: 6. The CDR3 is made up of 14 amino acids. Germline V lookup: CDR1 KGHSH, CDR2 LQKENI. The whole variable domain, remainder taken from reference TRBV18 and TRBJ1-1, is NAGVMQNPRHLVRRRGQEARLRCSPMKGHSHVYWYRQLPEEGLKFMVYLQKENIIDESGMPKERFSAEFPKEGPSILRIQQVVRGDSAAYFCASSQTGGDTEAFFGQGTRLTVV.

The chain carries TRBV28 and TRBJ1-1; 7 bases match TRBD1. Trimming took 6 bases from V and 7 from J; bases not matched to a gene: 11. The CDR3 contains 14 residues. Germline values: CDR1 MDHEN, CDR2 SYDVKM. The CDR3: CASRTFGTANEAFF. Here the CDR3 DNA reads TGTGCCAGCAGGACATTCGGGACAGCGAATGAAGCTTTCTTT.

This clone occurred once. The chain uses TRBV7-3 and TRBJ2-1, with TRBD1 identical over 7 bases. This CDR3 spans 14 amino acids. V gave up 8 bases and J gave up 7 bases; unmatched junction bases: 11. CDR1 SGHTA and CDR2 FQGTGA come from the germline V gene. The CDR3 DNA follows: TGTGCCAGCTCACTTTCCGGGACAGAAAATGAGCAGTTCTTC. Its translation: CASSLSGTENEQFF.

The chain couples TRBV6-5 to TRBJ1-3, with D uncertain. Germline CDR1 reads MNHEY; CDR2 reads SVGAGI. Between the trimmed V and J ends, which lost 7 bases and 3 bases, there was a span of 4 bases. This CDR3 is 11 amino acids long. In DNA, the CDR3 is TGTGCCAGCATAATTGGAAACACCATATATTTT. Protein sequence: CASIIGNTIYF.

The J gene is TRBJ1-1, the V gene TRBV6-6; D ambiguous. The CDR3 totals 14 residues. Germline CDR1 is MNHNY and CDR2 is SVGAGI (reference sequence). Trimming left V 2 bases short and J 4 bases short, with 11 bases between. The chain's CDR3 is CASSYEEGSTEAFF. The CDR3 coding sequence is TGTGCCAGCAGTTACGAAGAGGGATCCACTGAAGCTTTCTTT.

The chain couples TRBV18 to TRBJ1-1; D gene uncertain. V lost 5 bases and J lost 0, with 16 bases in between. This CDR3 spans 16 amino acids. CDR1 is KGHSH, CDR2 LQKENI, per germline. The CDR3 DNA is TGTGCCAGCTCATACCTCACAAGAACAGTGAACACTGAAGCTTTCTTT. It translates to CASSYLTRTVNTEAFF.

V is TRBV21-1 and J is TRBJ1-6; TRBD1 reflects the table's D call only, with no check against the DNA. TRBV21-1 is deemed a pseudogene. This CDR3 has 15 residues. The CDR3, as DNA: TGTGCCAGCAGCAAATGCCGGGACAGGCATTCACCCCTCCACTTT. Translated, it gives CASSKCRDRHSPLHF.

In this sample, this clone turned up once. This chain joins TRBV12-5 and TRBJ1-5, with a possible D match to TRBD1 (5 bases). Germline V gene data show CDR1 as LGHNT and CDR2 as FRNRAP. Trimming cost V 3 bases and J 6 bases, with 15 bases left between them. The CDR3 totals 15 residues. The CDR3 DNA is TGTGCTAGTGGTTTCTTAACGGGGGGGAGTCAGCCCCAGCATTTT. This gives the protein CASGFLTGGSQPQHF.

The V call is TRBV7-9, the J call TRBJ2-7; 9 bases line up with TRBD2. J was trimmed by 1 base and V by 11 bases; bases with no gene match: 9. The CDR3 is made up of 14 amino acids. Germline V gene lookup returns CDR1 SEHNR and CDR2 FQNEAQ (reference sequence). This chain's CDR3 is CAGAGRGGSYEQYF. The DNA of the CDR3 is TGTGCCGGCGCGGGGCGGGGGGGATCCTACGAGCAGTACTTC.

The chain uses TRBV28 and TRBJ2-1; D is possibly TRBD2 (5 bases). Trimming left V 9 bases short and J 0 bases short, with 12 bases between. The germline gives CDR1 MDHEN, CDR2 SYDVKM. CDR3 size: 14 residues. CDR3 sequence: CASRSGFSYNEQFF. The CDR3 DNA follows: TGTGCCAGTCGGAGCGGATTCTCCTACAATGAGCAGTTCTTC.

This chain connects TRBV7-9 to TRBJ2-7; 10 bases fit TRBD1. The CDR3 has 15 amino acids. CDR1 is SEHNR, CDR2 FQNEAQ, per germline (reference sequence). After removal of 1 base from V and 5 bases from J, the junction contained 5 bases not matched to a gene. The CDR3 DNA reads TGTGCCAGCAGCTTAGGGGGGGACAGGGGAAACGAGCAGTACTTC. Translation: CASSLGGDRGNEQYF. The full variable domain, in which reference TRBV7-9 and TRBJ2-7 provide the parts outside the CDR3, is DTGVSQNPRHKITKRGQNVTFRCDPISEHNRLYWYRQTLGQGPEFLTYFQNEAQLEKSRLLSDRFSAERPKGSFSTLEIQRTEQGDSAMYLCASSLGGDRGNEQYFGPGTRLTVT.

The chain couples TRBV3-1 (or the pseudogene TRBV3-2) to TRBJ1-3; D not resolved. The germline CDR1 and CDR2 sequences are LGHDT and YNNKEL (reference sequence). Trimming removed 3 bases from V and 5 bases from J, with 5 bases in between. The CDR3 sequence is 12 residues long. The CDR3 nucleotides are TGTGCCAGCAGCCACTGGCGAAACACCATATATTTT. This sequence encodes CASSHWRNTIYF.

J is TRBJ2-3 and V is TRBV14; D is perhaps TRBD1 (6 bases). This CDR3 spans 13 amino acids. V was cut by 6 bases and J by 11 bases, with 18 bases left in between. In germline, CDR1 is SGHDN, CDR2 FVKESK. Here the CDR3 reads CASSYQGQGRQYF. The CDR3 DNA sequence: TGTGCCAGCAGTTACCAGGGGCAGGGAAGGCAGTATTTT.

The genes are TRBV19 and TRBJ1-4; D is unclear. From germline, CDR1 is LNHDA and CDR2 SQIVND (reference sequence). The CDR3 spans 15 residues. V gave up 2 bases and J gave up 5 bases, with 12 bases separating them. For the CDR3, the DNA is TGTGCCAGTAGTATATGGGCGCTTCCGAATGAAAAACTGTTTTTT. Its translation: CASSIWALPNEKLFF.

The chain is built from TRBV5-6 and TRBJ2-1; 9 bases are a match to TRBD1. With 7 bases clipped from V and 1 base from J, the junction kept 9 bases outside the gene matches. The CDR3 loop spans 16 amino acids. Germline loops: CDR1 SGHDT, CDR2 YYEEEE. CDR3 amino acids: CASSGTGLYSYNEQFF. For the CDR3, the DNA is TGTGCCAGCTCCGGGACAGGGCTCTATTCCTACAATGAGCAGTTCTTC.

The chain is built from TRBV7-9 and TRBJ1-2; 8 bases line up with TRBD1. J lost 5 bases, V lost 11 bases, and 7 bases had no gene match. The CDR3 has 12 amino acids. Germline values: CDR1 SEHNR, CDR2 FQNEAQ (reference sequence). The CDR3 spells CAQGAGGYGYTF. In DNA, the CDR3 is TGTGCCCAGGGGGCCGGGGGGTATGGCTACACCTTC.